Below are 6 T cell receptor beta chains sequenced from a single sample in a study of cytomegalovirus exposure and HLA in healthy donors. The PCR contained 60 Vbeta and 13 Jbeta primers. Sequencing used immunoSEQ multiplex PCR; TCRdb keeps in-frame clones, though not all of them. The data hold roughly 130,000 clones, with more than 60% observed a single time. Input material: PBMCs. These receptors all stem from a male donor in good health and CMV-seronegative.

This sequence joins TRBV5-1 and TRBJ2-3; TRBD2 matches 14 bases. Germline assignment: CDR1 SGHRS and CDR2 YFSETQ. V lost 4 bases and J lost 4; bases outside the gene matches: 2. This CDR3 has 15 amino acids. CDR3 region: CASSLTSGGADTQYF. CDR3 nucleotide sequence: TGCGCCAGCAGCCTGACTAGCGGGGGGGCAGATACGCAGTATTTT. Filled out from reference TRBV5-1 and TRBJ2-3, the complete variable domain reads KAGVTQTPRYLIKTRGQQVTLSCSPISGHRSVSWYQQTPGQGLQFLFEYFSETQRNKGNFPGRFSGRQFSNSRSEMNVSTLELGDSALYLCASSLTSGGADTQYFGPGTRLTVL.

This clone appeared a single time. This chain uses TRBV25-1 with TRBJ1-2; unclear D gene. The germline CDR1 and CDR2 sequences are MGHDK and SYGVNS. The CDR3 has 15 amino acids. V was pared by 0 bases and J by 2 bases, with 10 bases between. The CDR3 sequence is CASSEYRVSNYGYTF. For the CDR3, the DNA is TGTGCCAGCAGTGAATATAGAGTCTCGAACTATGGCTACACCTTC.

The chain joins TRBV10-3 to TRBJ1-6, with D possibly being TRBD1 (6 bases). This CDR3 is 13 amino acids long. V was pared by 4 bases and J by 11 bases, with 12 bases between. Germline-derived CDR1 and CDR2 are ENHRY and SYGVKD. CDR3 sequence: CAISGGGGTPLHF. DNA for the CDR3: TGTGCCATCAGTGGAGGGGGGGGAACACCCCTCCACTTT.

V is TRBV29-1 and J is TRBJ2-1; the D gene is possibly TRBD2 (6 bases). Trimming cost V 1 base and J 4 bases, with 14 bases left between them. The germline gives CDR1 SQVTM, CDR2 ANQGSEA. This CDR3 has 15 residues. The CDR3 region has the DNA TGCAGCGTTGAAGCTTCCGGGACTCATTACAATGAGCAGTTCTTC. The encoded protein is CSVEASGTHYNEQFF.

This clone was counted a few times. The chain combines TRBV27 with TRBJ2-7, with 10 bases aligning to TRBD2. The CDR3 loop spans 15 amino acids. V gave up 4 bases and J gave up 0 bases; unmatched junction bases: 3. Germline V gene data show CDR1 as MNHEY and CDR2 as SMNVEV (reference sequence). The CDR3 nucleotides read TGTGCCAGCAGTTCGACTAGCGGGTACTCCTACGAGCAGTACTTC. This sequence encodes CASSSTSGYSYEQYF.

The rearrangement joins TRBV7-7 to TRBJ2-1; perhaps TRBD1 as D (6 bases). Germline CDR1 is SSHAT and CDR2 is FNYEAQ (reference sequence). The CDR3 spans 14 residues. Deletions cut 1 base from V and 5 bases from J, with 9 bases between. Here the CDR3 reads CASSLEGGDNEQFF. DNA of the CDR3: TGTGCCAGCAGCTTAGAAGGGGGAGACAATGAGCAGTTCTTC.